Sequencing of this T cell receptor (beta chain) was carried out in a study of T cell responses to AZD1222 COVID-19 vaccine. Study results and limitations: There were repertoire samples only from the period after the peak T cell response. Targets within unmutated variant regions were reportedly found for nearly half of spike-specific TCRs. CD4 TCRs linked to vaccination spanned spike, dominating at 160-218 and 743-854. The donor cohort was predominantly white British with a female majority, and clonal diversity may have been underestimated.

Assay used: immunoSEQ multiplex PCR; TCRdb lists only in-frame clones, some missing. The repertoire holds over 150,000 clones, with roughly 90% as singletons. Germline CDR1 MNHEY, CDR2 SVGAGI. Trimming shortened V by 4 bases and J by 5 bases, and 9 bases separated the two germline ends. This CDR3 comprises 13 residues. This clone came up once. Its antigen is not known. The TCR originated in an adult in good health. Sequencing used peripheral blood, obtained on day 0 of AZD1222 vaccination. The gene calls are TRBV6-5 and TRBJ1-5; no reliable D call. CDR3 DNA: TGTGCCAGCAGTTCCTCTGGTGATCAGCCCCAGCATTTT. Translating gives CASSSSGDQPQHF.